This T cell receptor beta chain was retrieved from a study of post-analysis software for immune sequencing data. Study at large: Recorded subtypes: relapsing-remitting, secondary progressive, progressive-relapsing; some patients unannotated.

This CDR3 contains 14 residues. V was clipped by 4 bases and J by 5 bases; unmatched bases: 5. Germline values: CDR1 SQVTM, CDR2 ANQGSEA. Every TCR beta cDNA library bore unique molecular identifiers. The source material, roughly 0.85 to 10 million T cells, gave rise to roughly 500,000 cDNA molecules. TCRdb fed the PCR reads into MiXCR, producing one record per CDR3 protein. The sample yields 450,000 or so distinct CDR3 sequences, over 35% seen once. This clonotype was picked up a small number of times. The antigen is unknown. Overall study findings and caveats: Controls showed lower frequencies than patients for five TRBV segments, and TRBV5-6, TRBV5-1 and TRBV20-1 were among these. Controls' normalized Chao1 diversity significantly exceeded that of multiple sclerosis patients.

The chain combines TRBV29-1 with TRBJ2-1, with TRBD2 identical over 10 bases. The sample was blood. This receptor was taken from a girl aged 10 to 17 with multiple sclerosis. CDR3 sequence reads: CSVGLAGGHNEQFF. The CDR3 nucleotides read TGCAGCGTTGGGTTAGCGGGAGGACACAATGAGCAGTTCTTC.